This T cell receptor beta chain is drawn from a study of blood T cell repertoires in COVID-19. Study-level information: The United States, Italy and Spain were the sources of the acute and convalescent COVID-19 samples. The cDNA or gDNA used as material had been derived from T cells, B-cell-depleted T cells, or PBMCs.

Trimming took off 1 base at V and 2 bases at J, with 13 bases between the two ends. This CDR3 comprises 16 residues. The germline V gene has CDR1 SGHDT and CDR2 YYEEEE. Original analysis: How many nucleated cells were present was estimated from reference gene primer amplification. Only in-frame clones appear in the TCRdb table, and some are missing; sequencing was by immunoSEQ multiplex PCR. For V, J and clone size, that table is used; D and trimming come from the DNA. The repertoire holds under 150,000 clones, roughly four fifths seen once, with 11% in the top ten. The source material was peripheral blood. The chain uses TRBV5-6 and TRBJ1-5, with D tentatively TRBD1 (6 bases). The TCR originated in a human donor in a cohort sampled during active COVID-19. CDR3 DNA: TGTGCCAGCAGCTTGAACAGGGTTTGGGGCAATCAGCCCCAGCATTTT. Residues: CASSLNRVWGNQPQHF.